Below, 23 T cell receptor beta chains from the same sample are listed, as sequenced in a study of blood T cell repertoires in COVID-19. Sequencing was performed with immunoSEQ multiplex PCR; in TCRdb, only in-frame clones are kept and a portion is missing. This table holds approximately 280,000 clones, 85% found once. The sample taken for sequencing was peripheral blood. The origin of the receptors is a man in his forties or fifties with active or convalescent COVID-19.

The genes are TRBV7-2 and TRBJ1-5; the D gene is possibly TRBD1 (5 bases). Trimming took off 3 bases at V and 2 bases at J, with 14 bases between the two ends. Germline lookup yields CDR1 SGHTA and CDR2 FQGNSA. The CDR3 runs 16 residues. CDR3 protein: CASSFGGTRGNQPQHF. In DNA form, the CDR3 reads TGTGCCAGCAGCTTCGGGGGAACCCGGGGCAATCAGCCCCAGCATTTT.

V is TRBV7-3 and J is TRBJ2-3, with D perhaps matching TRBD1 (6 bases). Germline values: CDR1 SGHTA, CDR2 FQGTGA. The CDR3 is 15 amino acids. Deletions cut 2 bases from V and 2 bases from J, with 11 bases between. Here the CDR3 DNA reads TGTGCCAGCAGCTTATTGGGGGCCTACACAGATACGCAGTATTTT. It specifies CASSLLGAYTDTQYF. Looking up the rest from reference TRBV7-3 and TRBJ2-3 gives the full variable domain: GAGVSQTPSNKVTEKGKYVELRCDPISGHTALYWYRQSLGQGPEFLIYFQGTGAADDSGLPNDRFFAVRPEGSVSTLKIQRTERGDSAVYLCASSLLGAYTDTQYFGPGTRLTVL.

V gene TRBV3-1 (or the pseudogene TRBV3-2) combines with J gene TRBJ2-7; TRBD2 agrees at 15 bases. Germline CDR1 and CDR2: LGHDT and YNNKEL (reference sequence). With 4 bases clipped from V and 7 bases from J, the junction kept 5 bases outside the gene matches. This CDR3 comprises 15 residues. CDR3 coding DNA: TGTGCCAGCAGCCCGGGACTAGCGGGAGGCCGGGAGCAGTACTTC. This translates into CASSPGLAGGREQYF.

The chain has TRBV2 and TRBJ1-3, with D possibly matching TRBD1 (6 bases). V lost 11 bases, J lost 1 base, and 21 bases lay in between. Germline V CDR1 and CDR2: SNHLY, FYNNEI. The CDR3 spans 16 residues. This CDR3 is CALVVTGLTSGNTIYF. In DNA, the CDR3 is TGTGCCCTCGTTGTTACAGGGCTGACGTCTGGAAACACCATATATTTT. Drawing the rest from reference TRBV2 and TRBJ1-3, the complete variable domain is EPEVTQTPSHQVTQMGQEVILRCVPISNHLYFYWYRQILGQKVEFLVSFYNNEISEKSEIFDDQFSVERPDGSNFTLKIRSTKLEDSAMYFCALVVTGLTSGNTIYFGEGSWLTVV.

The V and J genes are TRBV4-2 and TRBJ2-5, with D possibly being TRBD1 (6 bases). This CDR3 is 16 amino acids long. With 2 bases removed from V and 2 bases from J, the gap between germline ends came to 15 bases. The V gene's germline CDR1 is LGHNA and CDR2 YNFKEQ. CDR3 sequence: CASSQHARTAQETQYF. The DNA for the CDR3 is TGTGCCAGCAGCCAACATGCGAGGACAGCTCAAGAGACCCAGTACTTC.

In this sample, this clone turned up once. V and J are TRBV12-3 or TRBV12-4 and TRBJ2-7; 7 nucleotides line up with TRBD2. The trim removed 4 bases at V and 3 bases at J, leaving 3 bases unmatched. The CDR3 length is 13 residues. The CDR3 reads CASSWGGSYEQYF. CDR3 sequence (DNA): TGTGCCAGCAGTTGGGGCGGGAGCTACGAGCAGTACTTC.

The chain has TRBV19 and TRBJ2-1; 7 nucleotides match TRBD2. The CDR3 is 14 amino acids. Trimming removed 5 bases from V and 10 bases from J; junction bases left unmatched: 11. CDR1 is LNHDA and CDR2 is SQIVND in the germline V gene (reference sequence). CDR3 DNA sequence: TGTGCCAGTAGTGGCGGGAGTTTGTCATCCGAGCAGTTCTTC. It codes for CASSGGSLSSEQFF.

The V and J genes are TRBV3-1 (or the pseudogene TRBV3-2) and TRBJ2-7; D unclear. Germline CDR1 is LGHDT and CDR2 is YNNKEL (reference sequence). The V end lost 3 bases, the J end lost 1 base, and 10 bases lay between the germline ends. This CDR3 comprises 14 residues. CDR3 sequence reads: CASSQSGRSYEQYF. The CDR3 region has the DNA TGTGCCAGCAGCCAGAGTGGGCGTTCCTACGAGCAGTACTTC.

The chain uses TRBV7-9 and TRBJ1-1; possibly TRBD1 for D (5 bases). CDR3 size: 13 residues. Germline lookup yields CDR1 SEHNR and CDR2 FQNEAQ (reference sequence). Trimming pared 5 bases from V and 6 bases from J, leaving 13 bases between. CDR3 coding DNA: TGTGCCAGCAGCGCCAGGGTAAGCTCTGAAGCTTTCTTT. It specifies CASSARVSSEAFF.

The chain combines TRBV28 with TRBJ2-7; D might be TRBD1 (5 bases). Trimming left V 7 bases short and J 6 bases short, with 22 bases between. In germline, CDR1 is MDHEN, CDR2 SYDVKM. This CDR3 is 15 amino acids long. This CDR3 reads CASTPPIRGSGEQYF. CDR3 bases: TGTGCCAGCACTCCGCCGATTAGGGGATCTGGCGAGCAGTACTTC.

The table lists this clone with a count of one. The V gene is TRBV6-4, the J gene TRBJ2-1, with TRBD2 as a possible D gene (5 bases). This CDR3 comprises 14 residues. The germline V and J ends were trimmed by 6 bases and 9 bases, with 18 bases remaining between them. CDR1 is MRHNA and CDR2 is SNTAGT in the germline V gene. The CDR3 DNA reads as TGTGCCAGCAGCTCCCTACCCCGGGCGGGTGAGCAGTTCTTC. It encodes CASSSLPRAGEQFF.

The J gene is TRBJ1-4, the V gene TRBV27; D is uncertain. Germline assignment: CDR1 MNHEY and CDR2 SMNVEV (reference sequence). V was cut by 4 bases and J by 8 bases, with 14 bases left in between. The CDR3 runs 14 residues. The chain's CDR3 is CASSYEGGGEKLFF. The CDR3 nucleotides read TGTGCCAGCAGTTATGAGGGAGGAGGGGAAAAACTGTTTTTT.

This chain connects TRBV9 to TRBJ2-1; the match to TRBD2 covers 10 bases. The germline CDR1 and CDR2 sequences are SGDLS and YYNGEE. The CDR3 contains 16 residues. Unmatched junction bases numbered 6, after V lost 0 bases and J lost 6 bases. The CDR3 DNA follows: TGTGCCAGCAGCGTAGCTCTAGCGGGAGTCTCCAATGAGCAGTTCTTC. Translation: CASSVALAGVSNEQFF.

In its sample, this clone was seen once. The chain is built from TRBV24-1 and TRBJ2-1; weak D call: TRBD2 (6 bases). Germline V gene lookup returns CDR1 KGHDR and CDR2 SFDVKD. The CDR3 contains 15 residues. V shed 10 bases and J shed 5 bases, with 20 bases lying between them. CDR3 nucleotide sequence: TGTGCCACTCACCCCGGGACTTTCATAAACAATGAGCAGTTCTTC. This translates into CATHPGTFINNEQFF.

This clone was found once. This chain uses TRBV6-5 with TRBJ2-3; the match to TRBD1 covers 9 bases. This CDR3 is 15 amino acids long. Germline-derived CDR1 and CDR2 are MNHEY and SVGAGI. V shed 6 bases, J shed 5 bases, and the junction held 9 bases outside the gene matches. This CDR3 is CASRYGGQGEDTQYF. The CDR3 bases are TGTGCCAGCAGATATGGGGGACAGGGCGAAGATACGCAGTATTTT.

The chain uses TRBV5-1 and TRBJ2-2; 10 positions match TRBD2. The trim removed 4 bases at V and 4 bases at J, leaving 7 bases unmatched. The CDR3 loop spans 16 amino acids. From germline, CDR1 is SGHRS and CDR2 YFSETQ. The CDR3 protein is CASSTMTSGRTGELFF. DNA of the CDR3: TGCGCCAGCAGCACGATGACTAGCGGGCGCACCGGGGAGCTGTTTTTT.

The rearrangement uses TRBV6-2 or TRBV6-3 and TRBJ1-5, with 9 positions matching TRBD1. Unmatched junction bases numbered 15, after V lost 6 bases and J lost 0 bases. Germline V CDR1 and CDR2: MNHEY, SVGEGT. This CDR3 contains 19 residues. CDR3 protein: CASRYARDREASSNQPQHF. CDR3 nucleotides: TGTGCCAGCAGATACGCCCGGGACAGGGAGGCAAGTAGCAATCAGCCCCAGCATTTT.

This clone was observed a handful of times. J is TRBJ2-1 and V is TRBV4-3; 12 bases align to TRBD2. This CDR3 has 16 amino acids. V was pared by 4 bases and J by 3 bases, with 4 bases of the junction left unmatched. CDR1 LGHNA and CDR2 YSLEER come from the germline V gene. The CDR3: CASSPRLAGDYNEQFF. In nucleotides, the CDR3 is TGCGCCAGCAGCCCTCGACTAGCGGGAGACTACAATGAGCAGTTCTTC.

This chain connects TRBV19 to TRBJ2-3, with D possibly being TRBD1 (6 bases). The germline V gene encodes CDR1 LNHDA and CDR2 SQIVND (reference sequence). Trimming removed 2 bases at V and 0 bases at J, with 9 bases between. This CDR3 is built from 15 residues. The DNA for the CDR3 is TGTGCCAGTAGTATACTCGGGACAAGCACAGATACGCAGTATTTT. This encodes CASSILGTSTDTQYF.

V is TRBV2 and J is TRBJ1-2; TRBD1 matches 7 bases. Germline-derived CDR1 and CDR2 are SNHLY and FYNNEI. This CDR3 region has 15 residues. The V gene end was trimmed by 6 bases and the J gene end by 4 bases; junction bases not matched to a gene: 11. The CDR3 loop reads CASRGQTGQTYGYTF. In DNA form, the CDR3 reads TGTGCCAGCAGGGGCCAAACGGGACAGACCTATGGCTACACCTTC.

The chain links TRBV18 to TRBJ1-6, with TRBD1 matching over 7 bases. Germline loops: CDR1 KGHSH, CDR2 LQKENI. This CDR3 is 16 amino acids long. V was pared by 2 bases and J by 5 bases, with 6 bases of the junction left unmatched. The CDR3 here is CASSPTGDLDNSPLHF. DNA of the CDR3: TGTGCCAGCTCACCAACAGGGGACCTAGATAATTCACCCCTCCACTTT.

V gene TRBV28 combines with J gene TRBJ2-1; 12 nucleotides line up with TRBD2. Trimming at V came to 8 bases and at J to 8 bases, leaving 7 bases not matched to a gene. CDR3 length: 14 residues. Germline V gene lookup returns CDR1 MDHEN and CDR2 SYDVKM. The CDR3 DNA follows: TGTGCCAGCGGATCTAGCGGGAGGGGCGATGAGCAGTTCTTC. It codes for CASGSSGRGDEQFF. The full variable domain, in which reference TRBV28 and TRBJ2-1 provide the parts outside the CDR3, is DVKVTQSSRYLVKRTGEKVFLECVQDMDHENMFWYRQDPGLGLRLIYFSYDVKMKEKGDIPEGYSVSREKKERFSLILESASTNQTSMYLCASGSSGRGDEQFFGPGTRLTVL.

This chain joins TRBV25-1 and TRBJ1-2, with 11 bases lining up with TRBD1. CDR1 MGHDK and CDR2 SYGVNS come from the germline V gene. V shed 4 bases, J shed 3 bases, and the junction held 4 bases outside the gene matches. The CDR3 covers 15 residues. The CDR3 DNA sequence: TGTGCCAGCAGTGTAGGGACAGGGGGGGACTATGGCTACACCTTC. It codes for CASSVGTGGDYGYTF.